This T cell receptor beta chain was captured by sequencing in a study of OX40 agonist ivuxolimab in advanced cancers. Across the whole study: Males comprised 82.7% of the group, whose mean age was 60 years (range roughly 20 to 85). Checkpoint inhibitors had been given previously to under 50% of patients.

Remarks on this clone: The antigen is undetermined.

Study-level points and caveats: In the 0.1 to 3.0 mg/kg range, CD4+ and CD8+ blood T cells had expanded clonally by week 6.

Libraries were prepared by immunoSEQ multiplex PCR; TCRdb keeps only in-frame clonotypes and omits some of them. The data show about 64,000 clones, with roughly four fifths seen just once and less than 2.5% held by the top ten. The CDR3 runs to 17 residues. Per germline, CDR1 SQVTM and CDR2 ANQGSEA. V dropped 0 bases and J dropped 6; count of bases not matched to a gene: 11. Sequencing used CD4+ or CD8+ T cells sorted from blood, obtained in a trial of the OX40 agonist ivuxolimab. This TCR derives from an adult with an advanced solid tumor such as melanoma, head and neck, liver or kidney cancer. The chain combines TRBV29-1 with TRBJ2-3; TRBD2 matches 11 bases. Written as DNA, the CDR3 is TGCAGCGTTGAAGATTCGGGGACTAGCGGACCCCCCGATACGCAGTATTTT. Its translation is CSVEDSGTSGPPDTQYF.